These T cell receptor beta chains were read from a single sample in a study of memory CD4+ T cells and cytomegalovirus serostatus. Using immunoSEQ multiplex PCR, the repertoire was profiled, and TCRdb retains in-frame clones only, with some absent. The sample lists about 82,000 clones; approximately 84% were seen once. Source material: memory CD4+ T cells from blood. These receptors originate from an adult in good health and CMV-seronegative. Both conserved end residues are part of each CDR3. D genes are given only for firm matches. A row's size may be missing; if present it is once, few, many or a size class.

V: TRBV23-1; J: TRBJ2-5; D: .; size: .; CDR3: CASSLVGQQETQYF; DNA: TGCGCCAGCAGCCTGGTTGGGCAGCAAGAGACCCAGTACTTC
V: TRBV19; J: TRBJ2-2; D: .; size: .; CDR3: CASSMLMGTGELFF; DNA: TGTGCCAGTAGTATGTTAATGGGGACCGGGGAGCTGTTTTTT
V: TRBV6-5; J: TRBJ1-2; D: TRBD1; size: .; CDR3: CASSYPGTGTDGYTF; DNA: TGTGCCAGCAGTTACCCCGGGACAGGGACAGATGGCTACACCTTC
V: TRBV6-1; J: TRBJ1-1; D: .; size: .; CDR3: CASTRLKTEAFF; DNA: TGTGCCAGCACAAGATTGAAGACTGAAGCTTTCTTT
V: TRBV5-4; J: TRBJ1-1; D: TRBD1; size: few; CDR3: CASSLGFRGTEAFF; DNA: TGTGCCAGCAGCTTGGGGTTCAGGGGGACTGAAGCTTTCTTT
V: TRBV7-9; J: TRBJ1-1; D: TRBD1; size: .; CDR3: CASWPSRGRRTEAFF; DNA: TGTGCCAGCTGGCCCTCGAGGGGGCGAAGGACTGAAGCTTTCTTT
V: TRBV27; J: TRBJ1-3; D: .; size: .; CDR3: CASSFRQGVGTIYF; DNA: TGTGCCAGCAGTTTTAGACAAGGGGTAGGCACCATATATTTT
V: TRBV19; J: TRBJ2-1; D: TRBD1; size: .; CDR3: CASSIGNRGVNEQFF; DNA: TGTGCCAGTAGTATCGGTAACAGGGGGGTCAATGAGCAGTTCTTC
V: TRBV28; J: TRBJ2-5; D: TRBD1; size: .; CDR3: CASSGYRGVETQYF; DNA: TGTGCCAGCAGTGGTTACAGGGGAGTGGAGACCCAGTACTTC
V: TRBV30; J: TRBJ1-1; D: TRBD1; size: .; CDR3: CAWSGQMNTEAFF; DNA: TGTGCCTGGTCGGGACAGATGAACACTGAAGCTTTCTTT
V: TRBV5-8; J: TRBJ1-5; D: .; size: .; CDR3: CASSQDRQRPGQPQHF; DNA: TGTGCCAGCAGCCAAGATAGACAGAGGCCGGGTCAGCCCCAGCATTTT
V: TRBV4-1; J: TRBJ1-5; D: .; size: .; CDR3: CASSQELSGSNQPQHF; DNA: TGCGCCAGCAGCCAAGAACTATCGGGTAGCAATCAGCCCCAGCATTTT
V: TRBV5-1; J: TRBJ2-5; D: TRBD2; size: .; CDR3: CASRQPGLAGETQYF; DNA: TGCGCCAGCAGACAGCCGGGACTAGCGGGAGAGACCCAGTACTTC
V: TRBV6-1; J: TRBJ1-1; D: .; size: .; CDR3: CASSESYRIEAFF; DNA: TGTGCCAGCAGTGAATCCTACCGGATTGAAGCTTTCTTT
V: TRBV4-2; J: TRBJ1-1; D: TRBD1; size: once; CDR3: CASSATPGQVVRTEAFF; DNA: TGTGCCAGCAGCGCGACCCCGGGACAGGTAGTAAGGACTGAAGCTTTCTTT
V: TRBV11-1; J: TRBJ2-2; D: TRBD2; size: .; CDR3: CASSSQRGAIGELFF; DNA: TGTGCCAGCAGCTCCCAGCGGGGGGCCATCGGGGAGCTGTTTTTT
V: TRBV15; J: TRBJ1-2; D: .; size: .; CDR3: CATSRGGAGKGYTF; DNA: TGTGCCACCAGCAGAGGCGGGGCGGGCAAGGGCTACACCTTC
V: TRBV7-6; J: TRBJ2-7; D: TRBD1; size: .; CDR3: CASSPGTVSYEQYF; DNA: TGTGCCAGCAGCCCCGGGACAGTATCCTACGAGCAGTACTTC
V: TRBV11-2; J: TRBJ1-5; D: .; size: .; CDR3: CASSLAGDQPQHF; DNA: TGTGCCAGCAGCTTGGCAGGGGATCAGCCCCAGCATTTT
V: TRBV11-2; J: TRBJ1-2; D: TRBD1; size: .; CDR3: CASSSVTGQGTNYGYTF; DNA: TGTGCCAGCAGCTCGGTGACAGGACAGGGAACGAACTATGGCTACACCTTC
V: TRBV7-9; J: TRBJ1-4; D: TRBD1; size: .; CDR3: CASSLAAGGEKLFF; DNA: TGTGCCAGCAGCTTAGCCGCAGGGGGGGAAAAACTGTTTTTT
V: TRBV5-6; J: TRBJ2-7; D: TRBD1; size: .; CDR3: CASSLEKVGTAYSYEQYF; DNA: TGTGCCAGCAGCTTGGAGAAGGTAGGGACAGCCTACTCCTACGAGCAGTACTTC
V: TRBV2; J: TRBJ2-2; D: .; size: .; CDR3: CASSLSGELFF; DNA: TGTGCCAGCAGTTTGTCCGGGGAGCTGTTTTTT
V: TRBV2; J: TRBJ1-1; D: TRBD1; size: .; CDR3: CASILRSGQGVLNTEAFF; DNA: TGTGCCAGCATCTTGAGGTCGGGACAGGGGGTTTTGAACACTGAAGCTTTCTTT
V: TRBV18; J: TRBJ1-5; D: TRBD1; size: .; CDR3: CASSSTGVGQPQHF; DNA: TGTGCCAGCTCATCCACAGGGGTAGGGCAGCCCCAGCATTTT
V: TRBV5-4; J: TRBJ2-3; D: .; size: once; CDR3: CASNKRAESSTDTQYF; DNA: TGTGCCAGCAACAAAAGGGCGGAATCTAGCACAGATACGCAGTATTTT
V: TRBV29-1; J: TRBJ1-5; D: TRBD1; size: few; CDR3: CSVRDRDNQPQHF; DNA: TGCAGCGTAAGGGACAGGGACAATCAGCCCCAGCATTTT
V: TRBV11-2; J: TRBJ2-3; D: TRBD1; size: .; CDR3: CASSPYRGSSTDTQYF; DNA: TGTGCCAGCAGCCCCTACAGGGGGTCTAGCACAGATACGCAGTATTTT
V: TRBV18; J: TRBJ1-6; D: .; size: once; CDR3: CASSPQGDYNSPLHF; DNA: TGTGCCAGCTCACCACAGGGGGATTACAATTCACCCCTCCACTTT
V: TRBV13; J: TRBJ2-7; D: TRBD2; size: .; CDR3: CASSLGLRAGGNAEQYF; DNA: TGTGCCAGCAGCTTAGGCCTCCGCGCGGGGGGAAATGCCGAGCAGTACTTC
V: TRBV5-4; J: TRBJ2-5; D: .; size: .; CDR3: CASSQSGARETQYF; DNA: TGTGCCAGCAGCCAGTCGGGGGCGCGGGAGACCCAGTACTTC
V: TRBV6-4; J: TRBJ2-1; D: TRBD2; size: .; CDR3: CASSLAGGRNEQFF; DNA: TGTGCCAGCAGCTTAGCGGGGGGGCGTAATGAGCAGTTCTTC
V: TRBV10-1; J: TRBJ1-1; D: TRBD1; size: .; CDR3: CAKQGLGSSGTEAFF; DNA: TGCGCAAAACAGGGGTTAGGGTCCTCGGGGACTGAAGCTTTCTTT